This T cell receptor beta chain came from a study of T cell responses to AZD1222 COVID-19 vaccine. The length of the CDR3 is 12 residues. The germline V gene encodes CDR1 SGHAT and CDR2 FQNNGV. V was pared by 5 bases and J by 0 bases, with 5 bases between. Repertoires were generated with immunoSEQ multiplex PCR, while TCRdb's copy carries only in-frame clones and drops some. The table records over 95,000 clones, about nine tenths of them present only once. As concerns this clone: What it recognizes is unknown. The sample has other DNA sequences that encode this CDR3 too.

Points from the study as a whole: Variant regions that are unmutated are reportedly the target of nearly half of spike-specific TCRs. Females made up more of the donors, who were largely white British, and clonal diversity may have come out too low. Repertoires in all cases were sampled only once the peak T cell response had passed. Only six people who got AZD1222 tested seropositive at baseline.

V is TRBV11-2 and J is TRBJ2-7, with unresolved D. This TCR came from an adult who received the AZD1222 COVID-19 vaccine. The sample in question was peripheral blood, obtained 28 days after the second AZD1222 dose. The CDR3 bases are TGTGCCAGCAGCCCAGACTCCTACGAGCAGTACTTC. Protein: CASSPDSYEQYF.